Described below is a single TCR beta chain sequence and its context. The data were taken from a study of blood T cell repertoires in COVID-19. Whole-study context: PBMCs, B-cell-depleted T cells, or T cells provided the cDNA or gDNA that made up the material.

Donors were grouped by their self-reported clinical history. As originally analysed: Amplified reference gene primers provided the basis for estimating nucleated cell counts. The repertoire was sequenced with immunoSEQ multiplex PCR; TCRdb's copy has only in-frame clones and lacks some. That table gives V, J and clone size, and the DNA gave D and trimming. In the table there are a few hundred thousand clones, around nine tenths of which are singletons. CDR1 and CDR2 (germline): SGHVS, FQNEAQ. The CDR3 spans 14 residues. After removal of 5 bases from V and 4 bases from J, the junction contained 5 bases not matched to a gene.

This receptor was taken from a woman in her twenties or thirties who had been exposed to COVID-19. Specimen: PBMCs or T cells enriched from blood (not recorded which). This chain connects TRBV7-8 to TRBJ2-3; TRBD1 matches 8 bases. The DNA of the CDR3 is TGTGCCAGCAGCCCCGGACAGGGCTCAGATACGCAGTATTTT. Amino acids: CASSPGQGSDTQYF.